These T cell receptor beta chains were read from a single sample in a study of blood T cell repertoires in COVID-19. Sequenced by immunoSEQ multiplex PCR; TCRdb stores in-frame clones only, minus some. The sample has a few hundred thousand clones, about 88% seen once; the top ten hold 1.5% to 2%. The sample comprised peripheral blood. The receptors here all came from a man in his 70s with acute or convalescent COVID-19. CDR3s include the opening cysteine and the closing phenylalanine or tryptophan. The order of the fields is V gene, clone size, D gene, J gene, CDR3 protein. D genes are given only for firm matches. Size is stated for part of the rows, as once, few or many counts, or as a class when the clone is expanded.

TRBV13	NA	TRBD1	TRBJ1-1	CASSMDRGKTEAFF
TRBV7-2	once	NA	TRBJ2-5	CASSLMVGGGTQYF
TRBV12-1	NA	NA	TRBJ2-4	CASSEGQQAKNIQYF
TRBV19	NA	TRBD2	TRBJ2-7	CASSIGGLAGAGEQYF
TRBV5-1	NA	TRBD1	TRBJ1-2	CASKGDSQTLYGYTF
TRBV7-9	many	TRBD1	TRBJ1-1	CASSPSAGGNTEAFF
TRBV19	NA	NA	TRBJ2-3	CASSRQTTSTDTQYF
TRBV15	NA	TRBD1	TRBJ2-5	CATSRRTGGGETQYF
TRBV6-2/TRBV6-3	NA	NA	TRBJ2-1	CASSYSGSGQDNEQFF
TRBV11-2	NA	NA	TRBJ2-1	CASTRGASYNEQFF
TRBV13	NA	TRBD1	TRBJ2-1	CASSPPGTGYAEQFF
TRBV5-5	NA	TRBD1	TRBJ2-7	CASSFPGQGVPYEQYF
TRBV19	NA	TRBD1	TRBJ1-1	CASRTGQTNTEAFF
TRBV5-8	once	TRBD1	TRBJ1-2	CASSLRTGVSNGYTF
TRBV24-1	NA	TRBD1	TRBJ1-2	CATSDGQGRGYTF
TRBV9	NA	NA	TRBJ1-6	CASSVQGTENSPLHF
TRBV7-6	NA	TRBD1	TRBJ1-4	CASSLGQAPEKLFF
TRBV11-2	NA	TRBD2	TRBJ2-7	CASSLRLAGVAVEQYF
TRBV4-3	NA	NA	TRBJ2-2	CASSQHEGWELFF
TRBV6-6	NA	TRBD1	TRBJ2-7	CASSSEQGYYEQYF
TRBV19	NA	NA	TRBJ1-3	CASSDFRGDSGNTIYF
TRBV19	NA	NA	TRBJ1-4	CASRFREPNEKLFF
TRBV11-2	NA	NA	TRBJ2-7	CASGKYEQYF
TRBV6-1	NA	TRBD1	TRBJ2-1	CASSDAAGGQGLDEQFF
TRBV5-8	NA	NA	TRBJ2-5	CASSSGTQKLIQETQYF
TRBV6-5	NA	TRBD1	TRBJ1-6	CASSYGTAVNSPLHF
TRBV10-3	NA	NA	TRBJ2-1	CAISERDNTYNEQFF
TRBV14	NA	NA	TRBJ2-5	CASSQGARRETQYF
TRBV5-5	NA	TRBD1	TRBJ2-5	CASSRPGQSLQETQYF
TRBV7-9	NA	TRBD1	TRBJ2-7	CASSLVSGQGPYEQYF
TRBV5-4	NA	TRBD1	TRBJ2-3	CASSPPGAGGLPDTQYF
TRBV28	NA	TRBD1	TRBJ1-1	CATRDSLNTEAFF
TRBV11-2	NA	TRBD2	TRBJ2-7	CASSLGTSGKVYEQYF
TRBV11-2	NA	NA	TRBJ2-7	CASSGHMAGEQYF
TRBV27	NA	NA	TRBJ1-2	CASSLREDYGYTF
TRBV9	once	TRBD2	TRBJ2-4	CASSPTTSGSAIAKNIQYF
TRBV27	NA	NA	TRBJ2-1	CASSFEASPYNEQFF
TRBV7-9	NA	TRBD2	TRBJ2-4	CASSSSVGLAIQYF
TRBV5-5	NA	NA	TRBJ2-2	CASSLRLPPGELFF
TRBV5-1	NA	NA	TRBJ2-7	CASSSDSATYEQYF
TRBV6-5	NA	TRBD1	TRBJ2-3	CASSYLKTGITDTQYF
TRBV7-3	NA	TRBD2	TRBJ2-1	CASSAAGGSYNEQFF
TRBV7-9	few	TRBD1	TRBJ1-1	CASSLDGTGRNTEAFF
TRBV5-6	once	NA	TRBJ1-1	CASSLGRQRRYPHTEAFF
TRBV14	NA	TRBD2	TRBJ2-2	CASSHFSSGRSWNTGELFF
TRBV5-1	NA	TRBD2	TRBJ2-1	CASSLPLWTSGRAVGNEQFF
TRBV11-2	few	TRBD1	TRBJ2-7	CASSILPGTGYWYEQYF
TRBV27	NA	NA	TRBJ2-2	CASTPDRLSGELFF
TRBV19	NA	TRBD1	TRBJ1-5	CASSAPGTGGGQPQHF
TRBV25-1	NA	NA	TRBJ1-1	CASSRGWTEAFF
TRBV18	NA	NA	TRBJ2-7	CASSYLGGGLSYEQYF
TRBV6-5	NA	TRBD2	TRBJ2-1	CASSYSGLGNNEQFF